The 24 T cell receptor beta chains listed next were all sequenced from one sample in a study of tissue T cells after allogeneic stem cell transplantation. Time point defined: mouse harvest day 14 after allogeneic transplant. Tail vein injection delivered 10^7 T-cell-depleted bone marrow cells and 10^6 splenic CD5+ T cells. TCRdb's copy holds only in-frame clones and misses some; the assay was immunoSEQ multiplex PCR. Among under 3,500 clones listed, 45% to 60% were seen once. The sequenced sample was lymph node tissue. All receptors derive from a female BALB/c mouse given C57BL/6 T cells with graft-versus-host disease after an allogeneic hematopoietic cell transplant.

Details on this clone: Gene names refer to mouse genes. The observed sequence ends 1 residue before the CDR3 terminus, with the missing tail filled in from the germline J gene. The chain recombines TRBV3 with TRBJ1-2, with D perhaps TRBD1 (6 bases). Germline loops: CDR1 SNHLY, CDR2 FYNGKV (reference sequence). CDR3 length equals 15 residues. The germline V and J ends were trimmed by 1 base and 4 bases, with 13 bases remaining between them. CDR3 DNA, as far as it was read: TGTGCCAGCAGCTTAGATACGGGGGCGGGCTCCGACTACACC. Translation: CASSLDTGAGSDYT. The entire CDR3 protein is CASSLDTGAGSDYTF.

This clone was found a few times. Gene names refer to mouse genes. The read ends 1 residue early relative to the CDR3; the germline J gene fills the gap. V gene TRBV3 combines with J gene TRBJ1-5, with D possibly being TRBD1 (6 bases). Trimming cost V 0 bases and J 9 bases, with 9 bases left between them. The CDR3 has 13 residues. Germline V gives CDR1 SNHLY, CDR2 FYNGKV (reference sequence). Incomplete CDR3 DNA: TGTGCCAGCAGCTTAGCTGGGGGGCCGGCTCCGCTT. This translates into CASSLAGGPAPL. The CDR3, in full, reads CASSLAGGPAPLF. The variable domain in full, completed from reference TRBV3 and TRBJ1-5, reads GPKVLQIPSHQIIDMGQMVTLNCDPVSNHLYFYWYKQILGQQMEFLVNFYNGKVMEKSKLFKDQFSVERPDGSYFTLKIQPTALEDSAVYFCASSLAGGPAPLFGEGTRLSVL.

Within the sample, this clone is large. These gene names are mouse names. With the read ending 1 residue before the CDR3 end, the germline J gene is used to fill in that end. J is TRBJ1-4 and V is TRBV13-2, with 8 bases matching TRBD1. The V gene's germline CDR1 is NNHNN and CDR2 SYGAGS (reference sequence). J lost 2 bases, V lost 7 bases, and 4 bases had no gene match. This CDR3 is built from 14 residues. CDR3 DNA (partial): TGTGCCAGCTATGGACAGGGATCCAACGAAAGATTATTT. Translation: CASYGQGSNERLF. The entire CDR3 protein is CASYGQGSNERLFF.

As regards this clone: Gene names and germline match the mouse. The CDR3 goes on 1 residue after the read ends, and that part is filled in from the germline J gene. The chain uses TRBV4 and TRBJ2-3; 9 positions match TRBD2. Germline V gives CDR1 LGHDT, CDR2 YNNKQL (reference sequence). The CDR3 spans 15 residues. Trimming at V came to 3 bases and at J to 1 base, leaving 2 bases not matched to a gene. Incomplete CDR3 DNA: TGTGCCAGCAGCTATTGGGGGGGCGGTGCAGAAACGCTGTAT. It yields the protein CASSYWGGGAETLY. The full CDR3 is CASSYWGGGAETLYF.

With respect to this clone: Mouse names are used for the genes. The CDR3 end is not reached by the read, which stops 1 residue before it; the germline J gene fills it in. The V and J genes are TRBV13-2 and TRBJ2-7, with D possibly being TRBD1 (5 bases). The length of the CDR3 is 11 residues. Germline V gene lookup returns CDR1 NNHNN and CDR2 SYGAGS (reference sequence). Trimming left V 1 base short and J 7 bases short, with 6 bases between. CDR3 residues: CASGDRQEQYF. The DNA read from the CDR3 is TGTGCCAGCGGTGATAGACAGGAACAGTAC.

About this clone: The gene names here belong to mouse. The sequenced fragment ends 1 residue before the CDR3 boundary, so the rest is inferred from the germline J gene. This chain uses TRBV13-2 with TRBJ1-2, with D possibly matching TRBD1 (6 bases). V dropped 3 bases and J dropped 2 bases, with 8 bases sitting between them. The CDR3 is 13 residues long. Germline CDR1 and CDR2: NNHNN and SYGAGS (reference sequence). CDR3: CASGVTGNSDYTF. Partial CDR3 DNA: TGTGCCAGCGGTGTCACAGGGAACTCCGACTACACC.

This clone showed up just a few times. Mouse names are used for the genes. The missing CDR3 end, 1 residue past where the read stops, is filled in from the germline J gene. The identical CDR3 is also encoded by other nucleotide sequences in the sample. The V call is TRBV12-2, the J call TRBJ2-4, with unresolved D. Trimming left V 0 bases short and J 3 bases short, with 3 bases between. From germline, CDR1 is SGHLS and CDR2 HYDKME. The CDR3 totals 12 residues. CDR3 residues: CASSLGQNTLYF. CDR3 bases read: TGTGCCAGCTCTCTCGGACAAAACACCTTGTAC.

As to this clone: Gene labels here are mouse ones. The read comes to an end 1 residue before the CDR3 does, leaving the germline J gene to fill in the end. This chain uses TRBV26 with TRBJ2-4; D not certain. The germline V gene encodes CDR1 KGHPV and CDR2 FQNQEV (reference sequence). The CDR3 covers 13 residues. The V and J ends lost 4 bases and 0 bases respectively, with 5 bases between them. The sequenced CDR3 bases are TGTGCCAGCAGTCCGGACAGTCAAAACACCTTGTAC. It translates to CASSPDSQNTLY. The full CDR3 reads CASSPDSQNTLYF. Filled out from reference TRBV26 and TRBJ2-4, the complete variable domain reads NSKVIQTPRYLVKGQGQKAKMRCIPEKGHPVVFWYQQNKNNEFKFLINFQNQEVLQQIDMTEKRFSAECPSNSPCSLEIQSSEAGDSALYLCASSPDSQNTLYFGAGTRLSVL.

This clone is termed large. Gene names are mouse gene names. The read is 1 residue too short to cover the CDR3 end, so that end is filled in from the germline J gene. The chain uses TRBV17 and TRBJ2-7, with D maybe TRBD1 (5 bases). The germline V and J ends were trimmed by 0 bases and 7 bases, with 13 bases remaining between them. Germline CDR1 is MNHDT and CDR2 is YYDKIL. This CDR3 contains 14 residues. The sequenced CDR3 bases are TGTGCTAGCAGTAGAGATGAAGAGGGGAGGGAACAGTAC. Translating it yields CASSRDEEGREQY. The full CDR3 sequence reads CASSRDEEGREQYF.

As regards this clone: Mouse gene names apply. The observed sequence ends 1 residue before the CDR3 terminus, with the missing tail filled in from the germline J gene. This chain uses TRBV26 with TRBJ1-3; a possible D gene is TRBD1 (5 bases). Trimming shortened V by 4 bases and J by 0 bases, and 10 bases separated the two germline ends. CDR1 KGHPV and CDR2 FQNQEV come from the germline V gene (reference sequence). The CDR3 extends over 15 amino acids. Incomplete CDR3 DNA: TGTGCCAGCAGTCCCGGAGGGGCTTCTGGAAATACGCTCTAT. As protein: CASSPGGASGNTLY. The whole CDR3 region reads CASSPGGASGNTLYF. The full variable domain, rest sourced from reference TRBV26 and TRBJ1-3, is NSKVIQTPRYLVKGQGQKAKMRCIPEKGHPVVFWYQQNKNNEFKFLINFQNQEVLQQIDMTEKRFSAECPSNSPCSLEIQSSEAGDSALYLCASSPGGASGNTLYFGEGSRLIVV.

Note on this clone: Any gene name here is a mouse gene name. The missing CDR3 end, 1 residue past where the read stops, is filled in from the germline J gene. The chain joins TRBV3 to TRBJ2-4; TRBD1 might be the D (5 bases). The CDR3 totals 14 residues. Germline-derived CDR1 and CDR2 are SNHLY and FYNGKV (reference sequence). Trimming left V 6 bases short and J 4 bases short, with 14 bases between. The CDR3 reads CASSSQGRENTLYF. CDR3 bases read: TGTGCCAGCAGTTCTCAGGGAAGGGAAAACACCTTGTAC.

A note on this clone: Genes here carry mouse names. The read finishes 1 residue shy of the CDR3 end, and the germline J gene is used to complete it. The V gene is TRBV20, the J gene TRBJ1-1; 7 bases agree with TRBD1. Germline-derived CDR1 and CDR2 are GFQATS and STVNSAI. Trimming cost V 7 bases and J 4 bases; bases outside gene matches: 9. The CDR3 runs 13 residues. CDR3 sequence: CGVREGAGTEVFF. CDR3 DNA (partial): TGTGGTGTCAGGGAGGGGGCTGGCACAGAAGTCTTC.

In regard to this clone: Gene and germline names: mouse. The CDR3 extends 1 residue past the end of the read, so its final part is completed from the germline J gene. The chain couples TRBV29 to TRBJ1-1, with a weak D call TRBD1 (5 bases). The CDR3 contains 12 residues. Looked up from germline, CDR1 is MSHET and CDR2 is SYDVDS. Trimming took 2 bases from V and 6 from J, leaving 7 bases between them. The CDR3 reads CASSLRTSEVFF. Incomplete CDR3 DNA: TGTGCTAGCAGTTTAAGGACATCAGAAGTCTTC.

Turning to this clone: Germline and genes: mouse. The read ends 1 residue shy of where the CDR3 ends; the end is completed using the germline J gene. This chain uses TRBV5 with TRBJ2-1; 8 nucleotides match TRBD2. The CDR3 length is 14 residues. Germline loops: CDR1 LGHNA, CDR2 YNLKQL (reference sequence). Germline trimming cut 4 bases from V and 3 bases from J; bases unmatched to any gene: 2. CDR3 region: CASSPGLAYAEQFF. The CDR3 bases that were read are TGTGCCAGCAGCCCGGGACTGGCCTATGCTGAGCAGTTC.

As to this clone: The germline and genes are mouse ones. The read ends 1 residue shy of where the CDR3 ends; the end is completed using the germline J gene. This chain joins TRBV26 and TRBJ1-1; 7 bases map to TRBD1. CDR1 is KGHPV, CDR2 FQNQEV, per germline (reference sequence). The CDR3 extends over 14 amino acids. The V segment lost 0 bases and the J segment 4 bases; nucleotides outside the gene matches: 2. The CDR3 reads CASSLSRGPTEVFF. The covered CDR3 bases are TGTGCCAGCAGTCTGTCAAGGGGGCCCACAGAAGTCTTC.

This clone has a handful of counts. Any gene name here is a mouse gene name. With the read ending 1 residue before the CDR3 end, the germline J gene is used to fill in that end. The chain couples TRBV23 to TRBJ2-7; the D call in the table, TRBD1, was not verified against the DNA. This CDR3 has 13 amino acids. Germline values: CDR1 KGHTA, CDR2 FQNQQP. CDR3 DNA (partial): TGCTCCAGCAGTCCGACAGGGACCTATGAACAGTAC. Amino acids: CSSSPTGTYEQY. The full-length CDR3 reads as CSSSPTGTYEQYF.

Comment on this clone: Gene names are mouse gene names. From the germline J gene comes the end of the CDR3, since the read stops 1 residue before it. The chain employs TRBV13-3 and TRBJ2-3; D could derive from TRBD1 or TRBD2 (5 bases each). The CDR3 loop spans 14 amino acids. From germline, CDR1 is NNHDY and CDR2 SYVADS. Trimming removed 2 bases from V and 1 base from J, with 8 bases in between. The CDR3 here is CASSDGGGAETLYF. The sequenced part of the CDR3 DNA is TGTGCCAGCAGTGACGGGGGAGGTGCAGAAACGCTGTAT.

With respect to this clone: The gene names given are mouse names. The read ends 1 residue before the CDR3 terminus; that terminus is restored from the germline J gene. The V gene is TRBV13-2, the J gene TRBJ1-6; D is undetermined. TRBJ1-6 is noted as an ORF with a role that remains uncertain. This CDR3 contains 15 residues. Deletions cut 3 bases from V and 0 bases from J, with 7 bases between. CDR1 is NNHNN and CDR2 is SYGAGS in the germline V gene (reference sequence). CDR3 in amino acids: CASGVTNSYNSPLYF. Partial CDR3 DNA: TGTGCCAGCGGTGTCACAAATTCCTATAATTCGCCCCTCTAC.

Comments on this clone: Gene names and germline match the mouse. The missing CDR3 end, 1 residue past where the read stops, is filled in from the germline J gene. The rearrangement uses TRBV12-1 and TRBJ1-3; the D gene is possibly TRBD1 (5 bases). Per the germline V gene, CDR1 is SGHSN and CDR2 is HYEKVE. CDR3 length: 14 residues. The V and J ends lost 2 bases and 0 bases respectively, with 7 bases between them. The CDR3 sequence is CASSQQDSGNTLYF. The part of the CDR3 DNA that was read is TGTGCCAGCTCTCAACAGGATTCTGGAAATACGCTCTAT.

This clone turned up a few times. Mouse gene names apply. From the germline J gene comes the end of the CDR3, since the read stops 1 residue before it. This sequence joins TRBV1 and TRBJ2-7; 13 positions agree with TRBD2. CDR3 length: 15 residues. Germline V lookup: CDR1 NSQYPW, CDR2 LRSPGD (reference sequence). Unmatched junction bases numbered 1, after V lost 1 base and J lost 4 bases. CDR3 DNA (partial): TGCACCTGCAGTGCAGTGGGACTGGGGGGGTATGAACAGTAC. Its protein product is CTCSAVGLGGYEQY. The whole CDR3 region reads CTCSAVGLGGYEQYF.

Details on this clone: An end of the junction differs from the germline gene, which may be a read error. Gene and germline names: mouse. The CDR3 goes on 1 residue after the read ends, and that part is filled in from the germline J gene. V is TRBV15 and J is TRBJ2-7; D is unclear. This CDR3 is built from 12 residues. Germline values: CDR1 SGHND, CDR2 FRSKSL. The CDR3 sequence is CASSPSSYEQYF. The CDR3 bases that were read are TGTGCAAGCAGCCCTAGCTCCTATGAACAGTAC.

Comment on this clone: Gene names follow the mouse nomenclature. Read coverage stops 1 residue before the CDR3 terminus; the germline J gene supplies the remainder. The rearrangement joins TRBV3 to TRBJ1-2; the match to TRBD1 covers 10 bases. Germline lookup yields CDR1 SNHLY and CDR2 FYNGKV (reference sequence). The CDR3 extends over 14 amino acids. The J segment lost 4 bases and the V segment lost 4 bases, leaving 3 bases of the junction unmatched. The DNA read from the CDR3 is TGTGCCAGCAGCTCCGGGACAGGGGTCTCCGACTACACC. Its protein is CASSSGTGVSDYT. In full, the CDR3 reads CASSSGTGVSDYTF.

With regard to this clone: The listed genes are named as in mouse. The CDR3 end is not reached by the read, which stops 1 residue before it; the germline J gene fills it in. V usage is TRBV26 and J usage is TRBJ2-3, with no clear D. Germline CDR1 reads KGHPV; CDR2 reads FQNQEV (reference sequence). The length of the CDR3 is 13 residues. With 4 bases removed from V and 0 bases from J, the gap between germline ends came to 5 bases. The sequenced CDR3 bases are TGTGCCAGCAGTCGCCTTAGTGCAGAAACGCTGTAT. As protein: CASSRLSAETLY. The full CDR3 sequence reads CASSRLSAETLYF.

This clone was counted between two and nine times. Gene and germline names: mouse. The CDR3 end falls 1 residue outside the read, so it is completed with the germline J gene. The V call is TRBV2, the J call TRBJ2-1; D is possibly TRBD1 (6 bases). Trimming shortened V by 0 bases and J by 3 bases, and 9 bases separated the two germline ends. The CDR3 is made up of 15 amino acids. Germline CDR1 and CDR2: LGHNA and YSYQKL. The CDR3 DNA, read in part, is TGTGCCAGCAGCCAAGAAGGCAGGGGCTATGCTGAGCAGTTC. Residues: CASSQEGRGYAEQF. The entire CDR3 reads CASSQEGRGYAEQFF.